This section outlines one T cell receptor beta chain sequence together with its context. From germline, CDR1 is ENHRY and CDR2 SYGVKD. V lost 3 bases to trimming and J lost 7 bases, with 12 bases between them. The CDR3 covers 13 residues. The data belong to a study of blood T cell repertoires in COVID-19. The wider study: There were acute and convalescent COVID-19 samples, and they came from the United States, Italy and Spain.

In the authors' workflow: Scientists estimated how many nucleated cells there were by amplifying reference gene primers. Generated by immunoSEQ multiplex PCR, the TCRdb table keeps only in-frame clones and is missing some. The V and J calls and clone size were taken over from that table, and D and trimming were inferred from the DNA. The table shows hundreds of thousands of clones, with around 87% occurring only once. Sequences were obtained from peripheral blood. The TCR sequence derives from a man between 65 and 85 years old with acute or convalescent COVID-19. The rearrangement joins TRBV10-3 to TRBJ1-1; no clear D. The CDR3 nucleotides are TGTGCCATCAGTGAAGGACGGGGTTTTGAAGCTTTCTTT. Protein: CAISEGRGFEAFF.